This TCR beta chain derives from a study of blood T cell repertoires in COVID-19. Study-level background: Sample material is recorded as cDNA or gDNA derived from T cells, B-cell-depleted T cells, or PBMCs.

The germline V and J ends were trimmed by 0 bases and 6 bases, with 13 bases remaining between them. Germline CDR1 reads SGDLS; CDR2 reads YYNGEE. The CDR3 has 15 amino acids. The method was immunoSEQ multiplex PCR; TCRdb's version includes in-frame clones alone and lacks a portion of them. The table records about 200,000 clones, about four fifths of them present only once. Sequencing input: peripheral blood. The chain is built from TRBV9 and TRBJ2-1; D ambiguous. The receptor was isolated from a middle-aged woman with acute or convalescent COVID-19. The CDR3 DNA reads TGTGCCAGCAGCGTAGCCTCAACTTTACGCAATGAGCAGTTCTTC. It yields the protein CASSVASTLRNEQFF. Together with reference TRBV9 and TRBJ2-1, the CDR3 gives the full variable domain: DSGVTQTPKHLITATGQRVTLRCSPRSGDLSVYWYQQSLDQGLQFLIQYYNGEERAKGNILERFSAQQFPDLHSELNLSSLELGDSALYFCASSVASTLRNEQFFGPGTRLTVL.